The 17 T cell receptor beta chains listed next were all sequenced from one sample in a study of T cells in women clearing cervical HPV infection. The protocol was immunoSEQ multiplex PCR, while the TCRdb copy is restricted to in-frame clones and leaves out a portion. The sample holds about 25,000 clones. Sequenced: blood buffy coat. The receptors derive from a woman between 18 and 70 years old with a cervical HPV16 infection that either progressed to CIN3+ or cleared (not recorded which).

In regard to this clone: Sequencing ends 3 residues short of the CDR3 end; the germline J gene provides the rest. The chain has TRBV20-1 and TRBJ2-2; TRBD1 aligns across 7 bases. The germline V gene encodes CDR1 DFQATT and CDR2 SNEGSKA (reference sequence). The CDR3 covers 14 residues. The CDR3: CSARTGSGANVLFF. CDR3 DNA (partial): TGCAGTGCCAGGACAGGCTCTGGGGCCAACGTG.

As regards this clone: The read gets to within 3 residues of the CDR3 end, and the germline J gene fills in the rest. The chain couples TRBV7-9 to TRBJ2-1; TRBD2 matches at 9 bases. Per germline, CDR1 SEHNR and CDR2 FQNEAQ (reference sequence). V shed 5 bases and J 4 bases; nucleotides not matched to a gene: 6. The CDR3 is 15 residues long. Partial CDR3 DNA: TGTGCCAGCAGCGCGCCGGGACTAGCTTACAATGAG. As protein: CASSAPGLAYNE. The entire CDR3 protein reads CASSAPGLAYNEQFF.

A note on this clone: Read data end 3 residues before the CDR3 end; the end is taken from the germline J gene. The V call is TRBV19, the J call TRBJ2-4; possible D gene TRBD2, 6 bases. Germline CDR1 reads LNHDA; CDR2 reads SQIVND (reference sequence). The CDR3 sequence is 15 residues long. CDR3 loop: CASTEGGAGLYGQYF. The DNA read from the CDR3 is TGTGCCAGTACCGAGGGAGGCGCGGGACTCTATGGT. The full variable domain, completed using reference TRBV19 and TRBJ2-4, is DGGITQSPKYLFRKEGQNVTLSCEQNLNHDAMYWYRQDPGQGLRLIYYSQIVNDFQKGDIAEGYSVSREKKESFPLTVTSAQKNPTAFYLCASTEGGAGLYGQYFGAGTRLSVL.

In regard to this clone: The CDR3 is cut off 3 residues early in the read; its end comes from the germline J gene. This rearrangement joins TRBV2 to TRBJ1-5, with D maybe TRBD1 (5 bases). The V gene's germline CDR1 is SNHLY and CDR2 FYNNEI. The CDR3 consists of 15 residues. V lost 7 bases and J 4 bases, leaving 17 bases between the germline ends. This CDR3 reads CASKGKHQINQPQHF. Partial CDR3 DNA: TGTGCCAGCAAGGGGAAACATCAGATTAATCAGCCC.

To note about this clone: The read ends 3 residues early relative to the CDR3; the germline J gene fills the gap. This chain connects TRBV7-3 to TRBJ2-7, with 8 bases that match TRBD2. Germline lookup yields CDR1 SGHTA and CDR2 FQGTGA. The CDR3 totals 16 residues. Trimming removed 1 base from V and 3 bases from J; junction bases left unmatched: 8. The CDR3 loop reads CASSLIGGGGNYEQYF. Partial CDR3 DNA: TGTGCCAGCAGCTTAATCGGTGGCGGGGGGAACTACGAG.

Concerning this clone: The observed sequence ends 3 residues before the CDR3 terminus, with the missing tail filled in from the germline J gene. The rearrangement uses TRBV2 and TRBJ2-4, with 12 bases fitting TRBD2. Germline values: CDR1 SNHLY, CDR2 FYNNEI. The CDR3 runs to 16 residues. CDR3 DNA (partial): TGTGCCAGCAGTGCGACTAGCGGGGGAGACCTAGAGACT. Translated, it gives CASSATSGGDLET. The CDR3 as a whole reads CASSATSGGDLETQYF.

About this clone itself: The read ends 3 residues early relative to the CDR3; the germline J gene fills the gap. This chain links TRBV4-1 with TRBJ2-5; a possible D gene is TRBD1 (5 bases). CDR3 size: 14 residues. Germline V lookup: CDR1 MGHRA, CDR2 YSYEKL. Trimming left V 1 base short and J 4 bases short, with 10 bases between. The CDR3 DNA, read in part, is TGCGCCAGCAGCCAAGTGGGCCAGGGAGAGACC. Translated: CASSQVGQGET. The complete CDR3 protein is CASSQVGQGETQYF.

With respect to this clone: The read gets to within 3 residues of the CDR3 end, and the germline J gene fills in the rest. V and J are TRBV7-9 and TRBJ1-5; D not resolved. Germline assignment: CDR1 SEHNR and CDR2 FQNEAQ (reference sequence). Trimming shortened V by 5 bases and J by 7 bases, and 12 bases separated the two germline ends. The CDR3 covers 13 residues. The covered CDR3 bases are TGTGCCAGCAGCCCTCCGACTGGGCAGCCC. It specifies CASSPPTGQP. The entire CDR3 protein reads CASSPPTGQPQHF.

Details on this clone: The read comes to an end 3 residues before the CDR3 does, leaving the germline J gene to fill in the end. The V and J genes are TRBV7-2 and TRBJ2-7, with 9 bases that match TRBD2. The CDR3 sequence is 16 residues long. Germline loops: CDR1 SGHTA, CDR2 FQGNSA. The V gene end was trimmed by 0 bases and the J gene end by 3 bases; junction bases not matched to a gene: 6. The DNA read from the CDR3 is TGTGCCAGCAGCTTAGCGCTCGCGGGGGGGTTCTACGAG. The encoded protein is CASSLALAGGFYE. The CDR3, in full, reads CASSLALAGGFYEQYF.

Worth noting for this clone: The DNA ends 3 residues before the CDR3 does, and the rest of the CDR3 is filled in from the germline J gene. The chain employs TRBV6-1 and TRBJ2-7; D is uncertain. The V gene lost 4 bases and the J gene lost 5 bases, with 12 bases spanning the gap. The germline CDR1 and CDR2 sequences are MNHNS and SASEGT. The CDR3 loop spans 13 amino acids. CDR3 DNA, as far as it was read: TGTGCCAGCAGTGGCATAACGGTCCACGAG. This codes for CASSGITVHE. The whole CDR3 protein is CASSGITVHEQYF.

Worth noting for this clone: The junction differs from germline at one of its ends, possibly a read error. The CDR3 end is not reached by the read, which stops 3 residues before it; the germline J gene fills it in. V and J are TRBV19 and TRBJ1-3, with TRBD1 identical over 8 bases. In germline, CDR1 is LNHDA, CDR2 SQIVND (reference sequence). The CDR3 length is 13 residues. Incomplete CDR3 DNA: TGTGCCAGTTCGACAGGGGTAGGAGACACA. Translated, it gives CASSTGVGDT. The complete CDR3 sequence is CASSTGVGDTIYF.

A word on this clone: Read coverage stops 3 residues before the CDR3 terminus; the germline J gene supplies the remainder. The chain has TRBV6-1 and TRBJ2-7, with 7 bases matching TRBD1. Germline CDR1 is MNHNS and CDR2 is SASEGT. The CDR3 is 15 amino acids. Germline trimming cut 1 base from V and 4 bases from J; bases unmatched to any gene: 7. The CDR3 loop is CASSEEVSGGYEQYF. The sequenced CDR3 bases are TGTGCCAGCAGTGAAGAGGTGTCAGGGGGATACGAG.

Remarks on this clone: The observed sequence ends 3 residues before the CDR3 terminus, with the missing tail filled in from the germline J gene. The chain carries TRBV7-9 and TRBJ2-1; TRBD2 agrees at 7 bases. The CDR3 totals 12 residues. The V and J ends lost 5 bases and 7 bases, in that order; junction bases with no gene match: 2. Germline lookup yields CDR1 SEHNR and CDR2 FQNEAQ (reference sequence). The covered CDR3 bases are TGTGCCAGCAGCCCCGGGGGGAATGAG. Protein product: CASSPGGNE. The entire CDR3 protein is CASSPGGNEQFF.

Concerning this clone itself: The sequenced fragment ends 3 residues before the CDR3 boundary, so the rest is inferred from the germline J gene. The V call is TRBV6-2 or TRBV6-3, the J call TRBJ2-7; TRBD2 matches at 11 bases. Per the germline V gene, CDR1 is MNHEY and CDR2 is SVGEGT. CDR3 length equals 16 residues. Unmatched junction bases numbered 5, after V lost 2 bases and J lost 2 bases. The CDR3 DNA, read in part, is TGTGCCAGCAGTTACATGGGACTAGCGGCTACCTACGAG. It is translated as CASSYMGLAATYE. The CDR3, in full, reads CASSYMGLAATYEQYF.

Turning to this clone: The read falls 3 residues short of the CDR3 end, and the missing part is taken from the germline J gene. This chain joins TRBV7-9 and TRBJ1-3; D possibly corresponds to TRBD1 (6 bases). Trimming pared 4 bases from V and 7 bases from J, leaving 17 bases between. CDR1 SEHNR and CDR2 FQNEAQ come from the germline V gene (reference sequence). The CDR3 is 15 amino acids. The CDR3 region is CASSSPRGQGNTIYF. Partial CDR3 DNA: TGTGCCAGCAGCTCGCCCCGCGGCCAGGGGAACACC.

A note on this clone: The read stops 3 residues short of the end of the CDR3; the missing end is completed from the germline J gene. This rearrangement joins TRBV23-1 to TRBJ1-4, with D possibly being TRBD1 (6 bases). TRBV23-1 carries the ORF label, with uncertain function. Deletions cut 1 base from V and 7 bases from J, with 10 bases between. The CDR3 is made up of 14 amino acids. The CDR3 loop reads CASSQLGAPEKLFF. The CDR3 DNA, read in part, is TGCGCCAGCAGTCAATTGGGGGCCCCTGAAAAA.

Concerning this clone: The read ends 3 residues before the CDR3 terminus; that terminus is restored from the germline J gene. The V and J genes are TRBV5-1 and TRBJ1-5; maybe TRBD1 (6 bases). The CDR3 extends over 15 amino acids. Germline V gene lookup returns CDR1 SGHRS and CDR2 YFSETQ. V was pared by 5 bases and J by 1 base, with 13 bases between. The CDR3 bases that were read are TGCGCCAGCAGTTACGGGGGGGCGAGCAATCAGCCC. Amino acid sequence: CASSYGGASNQP. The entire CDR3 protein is CASSYGGASNQPQHF.